This is a list of T cell receptor beta chains from one sample in a study of T-cell memory formation after mild COVID-19. TCRdb recomputed calls from the 5' RACE reads with MiXCR, one row per CDR3 protein. The sample yields around 340,000 distinct CDR3 sequences, about 21% seen once. The sequenced sample was PBMCs or a T cell subset sorted from them (not recorded which). These receptors all come from an adult woman who had mild COVID-19 (a few samples of this study predate the infection). Cell type and time point are not known. The CDR3 runs from the conserved cysteine through the conserved F or W. D genes are given only for firm matches. Clone size, where shown, is once, few, many, or a class for clones that have expanded.

. | TRBJ2-4 | few | TRBV20-1 | CSARDIELAKNIQYF | TGCAGTGCTAGAGATATAGAACTAGCCAAAAACATTCAGTACTTC
. | TRBJ1-4 | few | TRBV12-3/TRBV12-4 | CASSETGFNEKLF | TGTGCCAGCAGTGAAACGGGGTTTAATGAAAAACTGTTT
TRBD2 | TRBJ2-3 | few | TRBV4-1 | CASSQDSSGSMADTQYF | TGCGCCAGCAGCCAAGATTCTAGCGGGAGTATGGCAGATACGCAGTATTTT
TRBD2 | TRBJ2-3 | . | TRBV7-2 | CASSPRLAGPPISTDTQYF | TGTGCCAGCAGCCCCCGACTAGCGGGACCCCCAATTAGCACAGATACGCAGTATTTT
. | TRBJ2-5 | . | TRBV5-1 | CASSDMTGIQETQYF | TGCGCCAGCAGTGATATGACTGGCATACAAGAGACCCAGTACTTC
. | TRBJ1-2 | . | TRBV12-3/TRBV12-4 | CASSFFRVPHRDGYTF | TGTGCCAGCAGTTTTTTCCGGGTCCCTCACAGGGATGGCTACACCTTC
. | TRBJ2-6 | few | TRBV5-1 | CASSLEGSSGANVLTF | TGCGCCAGCAGCTTGGAAGGCAGCTCTGGGGCCAACGTCCTGACTTTC
TRBD1 | TRBJ2-3 | . | TRBV9 | CASSASAGGQDTQYF | TGTGCCAGCAGCGCCAGCGCAGGGGGCCAAGATACGCAGTATTTT
. | TRBJ1-2 | few | TRBV7-2 | CASSLDPPFVGTHYTF | TGTGCCAGCAGCTTAGATCCCCCCTTCGTGGGCACCCACTACACCTTC
. | TRBJ2-7 | . | TRBV7-2 | CASSSYAGYEQYF | TGTGCCAGCAGTTCTTACGCGGGCTACGAGCAGTACTTC
. | TRBJ2-1 | . | TRBV9 | CASSVGLTGSSYNEQFF | TGTGCCAGCAGCGTAGGGCTAACGGGGTCCTCCTACAATGAGCAGTTCTTC
. | TRBJ2-5 | . | TRBV29-1 | CSVGGRQGQKTQYF | TGCAGCGTGGGGGGGAGACAGGGGCAAAAGACCCAGTACTTC
. | TRBJ2-1 | many | TRBV7-8 | CASSPTRDNEQFF | TGTGCCAGCAGCCCCACCAGGGACAATGAGCAGTTCTTC
. | TRBJ2-7 | . | TRBV20-1 | CSGAGPFSYEQYF | TGCAGTGGGGCAGGGCCCTTCTCCTACGAGCAGTACTTC
TRBD1 | TRBJ2-7 | . | TRBV9 | CASTRTGVPYEQYF | TGTGCCAGCACCCGGACAGGGGTACCCTACGAGCAGTACTTC
. | TRBJ1-1 | few | TRBV24-1 | CATSRESFGNTEAFF | TGTGCCACCAGTAGGGAGAGTTTTGGGAACACTGAAGCTTTCTTT
. | TRBJ2-1 | . | TRBV4-1 | CASSQDWPRAGMKNEQFF | TGCGCCAGCAGCCAAGATTGGCCTAGGGCAGGGATGAAGAATGAGCAGTTCTTC